These 30 T cell receptor beta chains were sequenced from one sample in a study of CD4+ T cells in melanoma. Only in-frame clones appear in the TCRdb table, and some are missing; sequencing was by immunoSEQ multiplex PCR. The sample includes about 140,000 clones, about nine tenths of them seen just once. These receptors all come from a human donor with melanoma.

V and J are TRBV7-2 and TRBJ1-1; D perhaps matches TRBD1 (5 bases). Germline CDR1 and CDR2: SGHTA and FQGNSA. Trimming stripped 5 bases from V and 7 bases from J, with 14 bases between. The CDR3 loop spans 13 amino acids. This CDR3 reads CASSEQGKDEAFF. In nucleotides, the CDR3 is TGTGCCAGCAGCGAGCAGGGAAAGGATGAAGCTTTCTTT.

J is TRBJ2-5 and V is TRBV4-1; 11 bases map to TRBD1. Germline CDR1 and CDR2: MGHRA and YSYEKL. CDR3 length: 15 amino acids. The trim removed 1 base at V and 4 bases at J, leaving 2 bases unmatched. The CDR3 nucleotides read TGCGCCAGCAGCCAAGCCGGGACAGGGGGAGAGACCCAGTACTTC. Translation: CASSQAGTGGETQYF.

The chain combines TRBV6-5 with TRBJ1-3; D gene ambiguous. The germline V gene encodes CDR1 MNHEY and CDR2 SVGAGI. This CDR3 is built from 14 residues. The ends were cut back, 10 bases at V and 4 bases at J, with 17 bases in the middle. DNA of the CDR3: TGTGCCACCCAGCCCGGGATTTCAGGAAACACCATATATTTT. Residues: CATQPGISGNTIYF.

The genes are TRBV5-5 and TRBJ2-7; 12 nucleotides line up with TRBD2. V shed 5 bases, J shed 2 bases, and the junction held 5 bases outside the gene matches. Looked up from germline, CDR1 is SGHKS and CDR2 is YYEKEE (reference sequence). This CDR3 spans 15 amino acids. The chain's CDR3 is CASSALAGGTYEQYF. The CDR3 DNA reads TGTGCCAGCAGTGCTCTAGCGGGGGGGACCTACGAGCAGTACTTC.

The rearrangement joins TRBV15 to TRBJ2-3, with D perhaps matching TRBD2 (6 bases). This CDR3 contains 15 residues. The V gene lost 0 bases and the J gene lost 1 base, with 8 bases spanning the gap. Germline V gene lookup returns CDR1 LNHNV and CDR2 YYDKDF (reference sequence). The CDR3 region is CATSRDSGGTDTQYF. In DNA form, the CDR3 reads TGTGCCACCAGCAGAGATTCGGGGGGCACAGATACGCAGTATTTT.

The CDR3 reads CASSDRGGANQPQHF. The CDR3 DNA reads as TGTGCCAGCAGCGACAGGGGGGGAGCCAATCAGCCCCAGCATTTT. This chain connects TRBV5-6 to TRBJ1-5, with 9 bases matching TRBD1. Germline V gives CDR1 SGHDT, CDR2 YYEEEE. V shed 4 bases, J shed 3 bases, and the junction held 5 bases outside the gene matches. The CDR3 extends over 15 amino acids.

The chain combines TRBV18 with TRBJ2-7; D is perhaps TRBD2 (6 bases). The ends were cut back, 3 bases at V and 7 bases at J, with 13 bases in the middle. The CDR3 is 13 residues long. Per the germline V gene, CDR1 is KGHSH and CDR2 is LQKENI. The CDR3 coding sequence is TGTGCCAGCTCACCGGGAGGACTGATGGAGCAGTACTTC. It yields the protein CASSPGGLMEQYF.

The chain uses TRBV14 and TRBJ2-7; TRBD2 is a possible D gene (5 bases). CDR3 length: 18 residues. Trimming stripped 0 bases from V and 4 bases from J, with 22 bases between. Germline V CDR1 and CDR2: SGHDN, FVKESK. In nucleotides, the CDR3 is TGTGCCAGCAGCCAAGACCCCTCTTATGGGTTGGCGGGTTACGAGCAGTACTTC. It is translated as CASSQDPSYGLAGYEQYF.

This chain links TRBV11-2 with TRBJ2-7; weak D call: TRBD1 (6 bases). V gave up 1 base and J gave up 1 base, with 14 bases separating them. Germline assignment: CDR1 SGHAT and CDR2 FQNNGV. This CDR3 spans 16 amino acids. The CDR3 protein is CASSLGGGDTSYEQYF. The CDR3 DNA follows: TGTGCCAGCAGCTTAGGCGGTGGGGACACGTCCTACGAGCAGTACTTC.

The chain is built from TRBV2 and TRBJ2-7; 10 bases match TRBD1. CDR1 SNHLY and CDR2 FYNNEI come from the germline V gene. This CDR3 comprises 13 residues. Trimming cost V 5 bases and J 6 bases; bases outside gene matches: 4. The CDR3 loop reads CASSFRDRGEQYF. As DNA, the CDR3 is TGTGCCAGCAGTTTCCGGGACAGGGGCGAGCAGTACTTC.

This chain uses TRBV2 with TRBJ2-7; D gene unclear. The CDR3 has 11 residues. Looked up from germline, CDR1 is SNHLY and CDR2 is FYNNEI. V was clipped by 4 bases and J by 7 bases, with 8 bases between them. The CDR3 coding sequence is TGTGCCAGCAGTGGCCCCAGGGAGCAGTACTTC. This sequence encodes CASSGPREQYF. Drawing the rest from reference TRBV2 and TRBJ2-7, the complete variable domain is EPEVTQTPSHQVTQMGQEVILRCVPISNHLYFYWYRQILGQKVEFLVSFYNNEISEKSEIFDDQFSVERPDGSNFTLKIRSTKLEDSAMYFCASSGPREQYFGPGTRLTVT.

The rearrangement uses TRBV29-1 and TRBJ2-3, with D perhaps assigned TRBD1 or TRBD2 (6 bases each). Trimming removed 5 bases at V and 0 bases at J, with 9 bases between. The CDR3 is made up of 13 amino acids. Germline CDR1 and CDR2: SQVTM and ANQGSEA. Here the CDR3 DNA reads TGCAGCGTTAAAGGGGGGAGCACAGATACGCAGTATTTT. Residues: CSVKGGSTDTQYF.

This clone has only one observation. Here the CDR3 DNA reads TGTGCCAGCAGTCCCAGGGGGACCAAAAACATTCAGTACTTC. This encodes CASSPRGTKNIQYF. The gene calls are TRBV6-5 and TRBJ2-4, with 7 bases matching TRBD1. This CDR3 is 14 amino acids long. CDR1 and CDR2 (germline): MNHEY, SVGAGI. Trimming at V came to 5 bases and at J to 2 bases, leaving 3 bases not matched to a gene.

This clone came up once. V is TRBV11-2 and J is TRBJ2-1; weak D call: TRBD1 (5 bases). This CDR3 has 18 residues. Per the germline V gene, CDR1 is SGHAT and CDR2 is FQNNGV. The V end lost 5 bases, the J end lost 1 base, and 21 bases lay between the germline ends. The DNA for the CDR3 is TGTGCCAGCAGCCTTAAGGAATATAGGACACTTTCCTACAATGAGCAGTTCTTC. Protein product: CASSLKEYRTLSYNEQFF.

V usage is TRBV5-4 and J usage is TRBJ1-1, with TRBD1 as a possible D gene (5 bases). The germline gives CDR1 SGHNT, CDR2 YYREEE (reference sequence). The CDR3 contains 14 residues. With 4 bases removed from V and 7 bases from J, the gap between germline ends came to 17 bases. The CDR3 DNA sequence: TGTGCCAGCAGCCCGTGGTCCCGAACAGGTGAAGCTTTCTTT. Translated: CASSPWSRTGEAFF.

The genes are TRBV9 and TRBJ2-3, with D unclear. This CDR3 is built from 15 residues. CDR1 and CDR2 from the germline V gene are SGDLS and YYNGEE. Trimming took 0 bases from V and 4 from J, leaving 12 bases between them. DNA for the CDR3: TGTGCCAGCAGCGTAGCACATAGCACGTCAGATACGCAGTATTTT. Translated: CASSVAHSTSDTQYF.

The chain uses TRBV15 and TRBJ1-4, with D possibly matching TRBD1 (5 bases). The CDR3 consists of 13 residues. CDR1 and CDR2 (germline): LNHNV, YYDKDF (reference sequence). Trimming took 6 bases from V and 5 from J, leaving 10 bases between them. CDR3 coding DNA: TGTGCCACCAGTGTACGGGGGAATGAAAAACTGTTTTTT. Translating gives CATSVRGNEKLFF. Using reference TRBV15 and TRBJ1-4 for the parts outside the CDR3, the full variable domain is DAMVIQNPRYQVTQFGKPVTLSCSQTLNHNVMYWYQQKSSQAPKLLFHYYDKDFNNEADTPDNFQSRRPNTSFCFLDIRSPGLGDTAMYLCATSVRGNEKLFFGSGTQLSVL.

The chain combines TRBV4-1 with TRBJ2-5; TRBD1 matches at 7 bases. This CDR3 comprises 15 residues. The V gene's germline CDR1 is MGHRA and CDR2 YSYEKL. The trim removed 1 base at V and 4 bases at J, leaving 6 bases unmatched. In nucleotides, the CDR3 is TGCGCCAGCAGCCAAGTGCTTGGGACAGCAGAGACCCAGTACTTC. This translates into CASSQVLGTAETQYF.

V usage is TRBV6-6 and J usage is TRBJ1-2; 9 nucleotides match TRBD1. This CDR3 comprises 12 residues. CDR1 is MNHNY, CDR2 SVGAGI, per germline (reference sequence). V gave up 10 bases and J gave up 5 bases; unmatched junction bases: 5. CDR3 protein: CATRTGEYGYTF. Here the CDR3 DNA reads TGTGCCACGCGGACAGGGGAATATGGCTACACCTTC.

V and J are TRBV21-1 and TRBJ1-6. TRBV21-1 is recorded as a pseudogene. The CDR3 loop spans 14 amino acids. The CDR3 reads CASSTMTGGSPLHF. The CDR3 nucleotides are TGTGCCAGCAGCACCATGACGGGGGGATCACCCCTCCACTTT.

CDR3 sequence: CASSENEPEGYTF. The CDR3 DNA sequence: TGTGCCAGCAGTGAAAACGAACCGGAAGGCTACACCTTC. The chain employs TRBV2 and TRBJ1-2, with D unclear. V lost 2 bases, J lost 8 bases, and 12 bases lay in between. The CDR3 length is 13 residues. Germline V gene sequence: CDR1 SNHLY, CDR2 FYNNEI.

The chain carries TRBV18 and TRBJ2-5, with 9 positions matching TRBD2. The V and J ends lost 3 bases and 4 bases, in that order; junction bases with no gene match: 6. CDR3 size: 15 residues. The germline CDR1 and CDR2 sequences are KGHSH and LQKENI. CDR3 coding DNA: TGTGCCAGCTCACCGATCCTAGCGGGACCAGAGACCCAGTACTTC. As protein: CASSPILAGPETQYF.

The V gene is TRBV11-2, the J gene TRBJ1-1, with D possibly matching TRBD1 (5 bases). Germline-derived CDR1 and CDR2 are SGHAT and FQNNGV. The CDR3 extends over 15 amino acids. V was cut by 6 bases and J by 1 base, with 15 bases left in between. CDR3 in DNA: TGTGCCAGCAGGATCTTTTGGGGGGAGAACACTGAAGCTTTCTTT. This encodes CASRIFWGENTEAFF.

This chain links TRBV2 with TRBJ2-1; no definite D call. This CDR3 region has 12 residues. V dropped 7 bases and J dropped 6 bases, with 10 bases sitting between them. Germline assignment: CDR1 SNHLY and CDR2 FYNNEI. The CDR3 sequence is CASIRLRNEQFF. The CDR3 nucleotides are TGTGCCAGCATTAGACTCCGCAATGAGCAGTTCTTC.

The chain combines TRBV7-9 with TRBJ2-4; maybe TRBD1 (5 bases). The CDR3 consists of 15 residues. The germline gives CDR1 SEHNR, CDR2 FQNEAQ (reference sequence). Trimming took off 1 base at V and 8 bases at J, with 15 bases between the two ends. This CDR3 is CASSLGVQGLDIQYF. The CDR3 bases are TGTGCCAGCAGCTTAGGGGTGCAGGGTCTGGACATTCAGTACTTC.

As DNA, the CDR3 is TGTGCCAGCAGCTTGCGTAACCCCCGAAACACCATATATTTT. It codes for CASSLRNPRNTIYF. V usage is TRBV5-6 and J usage is TRBJ1-3; D not resolved. Germline lookup yields CDR1 SGHDT and CDR2 YYEEEE. Trimming left V 1 base short and J 5 bases short, with 10 bases between. The CDR3 spans 14 residues. Full variable domain (missing parts from reference TRBV5-6 and TRBJ1-3): DAGVTQSPTHLIKTRGQQVTLRCSPKSGHDTVSWYQQALGQGPQFIFQYYEEEERQRGNFPDRFSGHQFPNYSSELNVNALLLGDSALYLCASSLRNPRNTIYFGEGSWLTVV.

The CDR3 sequence is CASSFGAAGANVLTF. CDR3 DNA: TGCGCCAGCAGCTTTGGAGCAGCTGGGGCCAACGTCCTGACTTTC. The chain employs TRBV5-1 and TRBJ2-6; D gene ambiguous. The CDR3 loop spans 15 amino acids. CDR1 SGHRS and CDR2 YFSETQ come from the germline V gene. The V end lost 2 bases, the J end lost 2 bases, and 8 bases lay between the germline ends.

This rearrangement joins TRBV2 to TRBJ1-5, with D tentatively TRBD1 (6 bases). Trimming shortened V by 8 bases and J by 0 bases, and 8 bases separated the two germline ends. The germline gives CDR1 SNHLY, CDR2 FYNNEI. The CDR3 contains 13 residues. CDR3 sequence: CASGQNSNQPQHF. The CDR3 DNA reads TGTGCCAGCGGACAGAATAGCAATCAGCCCCAGCATTTT. Supplemented by reference TRBV2 and TRBJ1-5, the full variable domain reads EPEVTQTPSHQVTQMGQEVILRCVPISNHLYFYWYRQILGQKVEFLVSFYNNEISEKSEIFDDQFSVERPDGSNFTLKIRSTKLEDSAMYFCASGQNSNQPQHFGDGTRLSIL.

The V and J genes are TRBV6-1 and TRBJ2-1; D not resolved. Trimming shortened V by 3 bases and J by 5 bases, and 17 bases separated the two germline ends. The CDR3 is 16 amino acids. CDR1 is MNHNS, CDR2 SASEGT, per germline. The DNA of the CDR3 is TGTGCCAGCAGTGATAAGTTCGGTGGGATGGACAATGAGCAGTTCTTC. Its translation: CASSDKFGGMDNEQFF.

The rearrangement uses TRBV11-2 and TRBJ1-4; D perhaps matches TRBD1 (5 bases). In germline, CDR1 is SGHAT, CDR2 FQNNGV. CDR3 size: 15 residues. V was clipped by 5 bases and J by 6 bases, with 16 bases between them. CDR3 residues: CASSPEFRGYEKLFF. The CDR3 DNA follows: TGTGCCAGCAGCCCCGAGTTCCGGGGGTATGAAAAACTGTTTTTT.